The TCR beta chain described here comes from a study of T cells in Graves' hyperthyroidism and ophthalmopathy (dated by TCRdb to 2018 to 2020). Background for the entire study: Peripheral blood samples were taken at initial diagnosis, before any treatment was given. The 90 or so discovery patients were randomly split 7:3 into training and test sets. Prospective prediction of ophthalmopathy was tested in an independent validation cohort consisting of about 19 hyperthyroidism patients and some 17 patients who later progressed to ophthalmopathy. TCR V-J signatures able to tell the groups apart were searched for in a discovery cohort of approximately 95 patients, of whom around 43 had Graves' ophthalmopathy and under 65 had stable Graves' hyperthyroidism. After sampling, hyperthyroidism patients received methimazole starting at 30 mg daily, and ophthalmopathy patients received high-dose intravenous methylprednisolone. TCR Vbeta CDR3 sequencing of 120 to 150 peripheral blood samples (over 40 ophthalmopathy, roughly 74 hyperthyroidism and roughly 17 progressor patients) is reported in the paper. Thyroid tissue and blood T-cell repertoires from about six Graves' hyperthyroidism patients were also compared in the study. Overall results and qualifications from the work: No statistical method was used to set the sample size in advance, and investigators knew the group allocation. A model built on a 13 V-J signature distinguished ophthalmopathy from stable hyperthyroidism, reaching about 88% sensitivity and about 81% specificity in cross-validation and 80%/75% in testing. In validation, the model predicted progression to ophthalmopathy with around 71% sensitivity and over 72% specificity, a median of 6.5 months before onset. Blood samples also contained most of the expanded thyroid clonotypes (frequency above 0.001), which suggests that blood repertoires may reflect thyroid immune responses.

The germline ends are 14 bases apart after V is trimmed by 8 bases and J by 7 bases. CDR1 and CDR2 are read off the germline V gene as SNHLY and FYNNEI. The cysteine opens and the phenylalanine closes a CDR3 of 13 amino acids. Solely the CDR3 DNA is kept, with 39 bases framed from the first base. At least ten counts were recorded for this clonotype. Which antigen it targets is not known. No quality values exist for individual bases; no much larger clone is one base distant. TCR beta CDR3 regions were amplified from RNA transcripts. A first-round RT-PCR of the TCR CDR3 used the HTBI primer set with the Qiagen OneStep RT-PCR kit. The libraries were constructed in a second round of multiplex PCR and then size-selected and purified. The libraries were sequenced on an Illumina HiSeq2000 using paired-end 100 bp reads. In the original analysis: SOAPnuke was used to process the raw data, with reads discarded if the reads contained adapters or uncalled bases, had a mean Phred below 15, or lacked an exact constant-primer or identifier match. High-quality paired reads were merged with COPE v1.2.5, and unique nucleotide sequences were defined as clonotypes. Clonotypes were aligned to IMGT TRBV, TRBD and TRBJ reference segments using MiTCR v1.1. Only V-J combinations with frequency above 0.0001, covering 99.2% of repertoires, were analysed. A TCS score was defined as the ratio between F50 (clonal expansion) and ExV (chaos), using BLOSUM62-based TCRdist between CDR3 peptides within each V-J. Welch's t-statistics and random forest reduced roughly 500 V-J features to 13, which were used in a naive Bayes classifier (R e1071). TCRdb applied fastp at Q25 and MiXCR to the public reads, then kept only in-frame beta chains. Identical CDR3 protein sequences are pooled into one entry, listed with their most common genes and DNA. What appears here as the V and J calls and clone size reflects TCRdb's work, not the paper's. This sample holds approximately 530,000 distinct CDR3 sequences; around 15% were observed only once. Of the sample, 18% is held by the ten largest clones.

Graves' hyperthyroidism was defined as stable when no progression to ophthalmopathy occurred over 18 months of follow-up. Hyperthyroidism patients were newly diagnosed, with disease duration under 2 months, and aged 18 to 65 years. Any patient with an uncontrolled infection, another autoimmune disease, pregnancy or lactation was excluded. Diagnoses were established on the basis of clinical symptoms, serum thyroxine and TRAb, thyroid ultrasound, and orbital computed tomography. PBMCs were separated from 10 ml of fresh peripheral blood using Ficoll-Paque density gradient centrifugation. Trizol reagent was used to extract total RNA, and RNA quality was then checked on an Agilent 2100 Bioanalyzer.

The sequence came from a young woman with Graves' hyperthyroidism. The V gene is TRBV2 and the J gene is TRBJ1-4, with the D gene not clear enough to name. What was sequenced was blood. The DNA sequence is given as TGTGCCAGCCGTCCCCAGGCGGTTGAAAAACTGTTTTTT. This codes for CASRPQAVEKLFF.